This T cell receptor beta chain was recorded in a study of OX40 agonist ivuxolimab in advanced cancers. On the study more broadly: Patients in the trial were receiving intravenous ivuxolimab every 2 weeks, at doses of 0.01 to 10 mg/kg. General study findings and limits: At 0.1 to 3.0 mg/kg and by week 6, clonal expansion occurred in CD4+ and CD8+ blood T cells.

This CDR3 comprises 14 residues. With 5 bases removed from V and 4 bases from J, the gap between germline ends came to 14 bases. The V gene's germline CDR1 is SGHTA and CDR2 FQGNSA. A remark on this clone: What it binds is not known.

Using immunoSEQ multiplex PCR, the repertoire was profiled, and TCRdb retains in-frame clones only, with some absent. The data hold tens of thousands of clones, with under 85% observed a single time. The specimen comprised CD4+ or CD8+ T cells sorted from blood, sampled in a trial of the OX40 agonist ivuxolimab. This receptor was taken from an adult with an advanced solid tumor such as melanoma, head and neck, liver or kidney cancer. This rearrangement joins TRBV7-2 to TRBJ1-2; D ambiguous. The DNA of the CDR3 is TGTGCCAGCAGCGAGATGTTATCCGGCTATGGCTACACCTTC. This codes for CASSEMLSGYGYTF.